These 2 T cell receptor beta chains were sequenced from one sample in a study of blood T cells in healthy people across ages (dated by TCRdb to 2015 to 2017). The library was built by means of 5' RACE. The listed sequencing device is Illumina HiSeq 2500. A second PCR of about 6 to 11 cycles was run with a J-beta primer mix and a sample-barcoded 5' primer. TCRdb redid the processing of the public reads, applying fastp at Q25 and MiXCR, and retained in-frame beta chains. A single entry per CDR3 protein holds the most common genes and DNA from its merged rows. This sample has 590,000 or so distinct CDR3 sequences in its table, and roughly 30% of those were observed once. The biggest ten clones account for less than 20% of the sample. The sequencing sample was made of blood. The receptors shown here come from a woman older than 75 in good health.

About this clonotype: A read error is possible here, since a much larger clone lies one base away. The chain employs TRBV4-3 and TRBJ2-1; no clear D. The CDR3 is 15 residues long. Germline assignment: CDR1 LGHNA and CDR2 YSLEER. With 0 bases removed from V and 9 bases from J, the gap between germline ends came to 15 bases. The CDR3 loop reads CASSQEAELSSEQFF. CDR3 bases: TGCGCCAGCAGCCAAGAAGCAGAGCTAAGTAGTGAGCAGTTCTTC.

This clonotype was seen ten or more times. This chain links TRBV9 with TRBJ2-5; D possibly corresponds to TRBD1 (5 bases). Germline loops: CDR1 SGDLS, CDR2 YYNGEE. CDR3 size: 14 residues. V was cut by 0 bases and J by 5 bases, with 11 bases left in between. The CDR3 spells CASSVGIGVETQYF. The CDR3 coding sequence is TGTGCCAGCAGCGTAGGAATAGGGGTGGAGACCCAGTACTTC.